This TCR beta chain was identified during a study of CD8+CD57+ T cells in acquired aplastic anemia. Study at large: The average for DNA from sorted CD4+ and CD8+ cells was around 3.4 ug.

The CDR3 has 11 amino acids. V lost 10 bases and J 2 bases, leaving 8 bases between the germline ends. Looked up from germline, CDR1 is SGHTA and CDR2 is FQGNSA. It was patients with CD8+CD57+ cell expansion by flow cytometry who were chosen for sequencing. Everyone among the patients had severe acquired aplastic anemia. Template material for TCR beta VDJ and CDR3 profiling consisted of genomic DNA. Using its own MiXCR run on the reads, TCRdb lists one record per CDR3 protein. Seen here are around 130,000 distinct CDR3 sequences, about 60% observed once, and the top ten hold about 31%. The rearrangement joins TRBV7-2 to TRBJ2-5; D remains unclear. What was sequenced was sorted CD4+, CD8+, or CD8+CD57+ T cells (not recorded which) from PBMCs. This clonotype originated in a human donor with aplastic anemia. The DNA of the CDR3 is TGTGCCATGCGGAGTCAAGAGACCCAGTACTTC. This codes for CAMRSQETQYF. The full variable domain, completed using reference TRBV7-2 and TRBJ2-5, is GAGVSQSPSNKVTEKGKDVELRCDPISGHTALYWYRQSLGQGLEFLIYFQGNSAPDKSGLPSDRFSAERTGGSVSTLTIQRTQQEDSAVYLCAMRSQETQYFGPGTRLLVL.